This T cell receptor (beta chain) stems from a study of blood T cell repertoires in COVID-19. Study as a whole: Acute and convalescent COVID-19 specimens originated in the United States, Italy and Spain. The cDNA or gDNA used as material had been derived from T cells, B-cell-depleted T cells, or PBMCs.

This clone was recorded a few times. Profiled with immunoSEQ multiplex PCR; TCRdb holds only in-frame clones, not every one. The sample lists nearly 250,000 clones, about 84% occurring once. This study enrolled people aged roughly 18 to 90 from around 26 US geographic areas. The CDR3 runs to 18 residues. The V and J ends lost 0 bases and 10 bases, in that order; junction bases with no gene match: 17. In germline, CDR1 is LGHDT, CDR2 YNNKEL (reference sequence). The source is a woman aged 45 to 65 who had recovered from COVID-19. Sequencing input: PBMCs or T cells enriched from blood (not recorded which). This sequence joins TRBV3-1 (or the pseudogene TRBV3-2) and TRBJ2-2; TRBD2 matches at 7 bases. The CDR3 loop is CASSQDSGRGTKQQELFF. For the CDR3, the DNA is TGTGCCAGCAGCCAAGACTCGGGGAGGGGAACCAAACAGCAGGAGCTGTTTTTT.